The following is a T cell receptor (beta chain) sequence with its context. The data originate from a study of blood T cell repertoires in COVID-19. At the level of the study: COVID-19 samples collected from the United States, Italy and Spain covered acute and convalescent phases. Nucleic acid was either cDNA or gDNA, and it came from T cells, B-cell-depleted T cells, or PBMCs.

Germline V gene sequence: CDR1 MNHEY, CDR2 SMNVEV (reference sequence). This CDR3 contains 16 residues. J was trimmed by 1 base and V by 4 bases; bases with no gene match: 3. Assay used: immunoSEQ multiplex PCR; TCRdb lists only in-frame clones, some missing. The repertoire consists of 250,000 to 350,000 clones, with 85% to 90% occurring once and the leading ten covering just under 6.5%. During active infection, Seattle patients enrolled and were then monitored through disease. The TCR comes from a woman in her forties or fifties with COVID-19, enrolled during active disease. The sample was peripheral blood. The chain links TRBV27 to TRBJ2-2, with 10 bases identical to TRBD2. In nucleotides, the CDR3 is TGTGCCAGCAGTTCTAGCGGGAGCCGGAACACCGGGGAGCTGTTTTTT. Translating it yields CASSSSGSRNTGELFF.